Listed here are 2 T cell receptor beta chains from one sample, sequenced in a study of response to subunit inactivated influenza vaccine (dated by TCRdb to 2017 to 2018). Libraries were made using RT-PCR. Sequencing instrument: Illumina HiSeq 2500. TCRdb ran its own pipeline on the public reads, namely fastp trimming at Q25 and MiXCR clone calling, and kept in-frame beta chains. Here each entry gathers all rows of one CDR3 protein and keeps the most common genes and DNA. Here the sample has 600,000 to 700,000 distinct CDR3 sequences; around 15% occur a single time. The ten top clones hold 7.6% of the sample. The sequencing here drew on PBMCs from blood, taken roughly 2 weeks before vaccination. The source of these receptors is a middle-aged man who received an inactivated influenza vaccine. Donor details come from another sample of the same person, matched by shared clones.

This clonotype was found many times. The chain has TRBV11-2 and TRBJ1-3; D is perhaps TRBD1 (5 bases). The germline V and J ends were trimmed by 0 bases and 2 bases, with 8 bases remaining between them. CDR1 SGHAT and CDR2 FQNNGV come from the germline V gene. This CDR3 spans 15 amino acids. Here the CDR3 reads CASSLDKGPGNTIYF. CDR3 bases: TGTGCCAGCAGCTTAGACAAGGGGCCTGGAAACACCATATATTTT.

The chain is built from TRBV20-1 and TRBJ1-5; D is possibly TRBD1 (5 bases). Germline CDR1 and CDR2: DFQATT and SNEGSKA (reference sequence). V lost 1 base, J lost 4 bases, and 23 bases lay in between. The CDR3 length is 18 residues. CDR3 amino acids: CSARGRRDPGGSNQPQHF. CDR3 bases: TGCAGTGCTAGAGGCCGCCGGGACCCTGGGGGGAGTAATCAGCCCCAGCATTTT.